This passage covers 14 T cell receptor beta chains from one sample sequenced in a study of blood T cells in healthy people across ages. For the second PCR, which ran for about 7 to 11 cycles, a sample-barcoded 5' primer and a J-beta primer mix were used. TCRdb recomputed calls from the 5' RACE reads with MiXCR, one row per CDR3 protein. The repertoire holds hundreds of thousands of distinct CDR3 sequences, with about 25% as singletons. Separately, the same data were catalogued under a study of T cells of mothers and their children.

The sample consisted of blood. Source of these receptors: a boy aged 10-17 years in good health.

This clonotype was seen a few times. V and J are TRBV11-2 and TRBJ2-2; no reliable D call. Germline loops: CDR1 SGHAT, CDR2 FQNNGV. V was cut by 8 bases and J by 7 bases, with 14 bases left in between. The CDR3 contains 13 residues. CDR3 sequence (DNA): TGTGCCAGCGGGGATGAGTGGAGCGGGGAGCTGTTTTTT. It codes for CASGDEWSGELFF.

This chain joins TRBV20-1 and TRBJ2-3, with no clear D. CDR3 length: 14 amino acids. Between the trimmed V and J ends, which lost 2 bases and 2 bases, there was a span of 11 bases. Per germline, CDR1 DFQATT and CDR2 SNEGSKA (reference sequence). The CDR3 DNA is TGCAGTGCTAGACCTGGCCTCCCCACAGATACGCAGTATTTT. Translation: CSARPGLPTDTQYF.

V gene TRBV29-1 combines with J gene TRBJ2-3, with no clear D. Trimming took off 6 bases at V and 1 base at J, with 11 bases between the two ends. The germline V gene has CDR1 SQVTM and CDR2 ANQGSEA. The length of the CDR3 is 13 residues. Here the CDR3 reads CSVPSWGTDTQYF. The CDR3, as DNA: TGCAGCGTCCCGAGCTGGGGCACAGATACGCAGTATTTT.

The chain has TRBV9 and TRBJ2-4; D might be TRBD1 (5 bases). The CDR3 runs to 16 residues. V lost 1 base, J lost 0 bases, and 11 bases lay in between. Germline V gene sequence: CDR1 SGDLS, CDR2 YYNGEE. DNA of the CDR3: TGTGCCAGCAGCGTATCCTCAGGGCTAGCCAAAAACATTCAGTACTTC. Translating gives CASSVSSGLAKNIQYF.

The chain combines TRBV24-1 with TRBJ2-1; 7 bases are a match to TRBD2. The germline gives CDR1 KGHDR, CDR2 SFDVKD. CDR3 length: 15 amino acids. Germline trimming cut 0 bases from V and 3 bases from J; bases unmatched to any gene: 1. The CDR3, as DNA: TGTGCCACCAGTGATTTGGGGGGGGACTACAATGAGCAGTTCTTC. Encoded protein: CATSDLGGDYNEQFF.

This clonotype was seen only a few times. The CDR3 coding sequence is TGTGCCAGCAGCATAGGAGCTGGAGAGACCCAGTACTTC. This gives the protein CASSIGAGETQYF. The chain recombines TRBV11-2 with TRBJ2-5; D remains ambiguous. CDR3 length equals 13 residues. CDR1 is SGHAT, CDR2 FQNNGV, per germline. The V end was cut by 5 bases, the J end by 4 bases, with 11 bases between.

This chain connects TRBV29-1 to TRBJ2-3; 10 nucleotides match TRBD2. The germline CDR1 and CDR2 sequences are SQVTM and ANQGSEA. V dropped 6 bases and J dropped 1; count of bases not matched to a gene: 4. This CDR3 has 14 residues. CDR3 sequence reads: CSVYGLAGTDTQYF. The DNA of the CDR3 is TGCAGCGTCTACGGACTAGCGGGCACAGATACGCAGTATTTT.

The sample holds many counts of this clonotype. This chain connects TRBV29-1 to TRBJ1-5; D not resolved. The CDR3 consists of 14 residues. Trimming took 4 bases from V and 0 from J, leaving 10 bases between them. Germline loops: CDR1 SQVTM, CDR2 ANQGSEA. The DNA for the CDR3 is TGCAGCGTTGGAGGCGGAAATAGCAATCAGCCCCAGCATTTT. It codes for CSVGGGNSNQPQHF.

This clonotype was seen a handful of times. V and J are TRBV7-6 and TRBJ2-2, with TRBD1 matching over 8 bases. The V gene's germline CDR1 is SGHVS and CDR2 FNYEAQ. The trim removed 4 bases at V and 3 bases at J, leaving 4 bases unmatched. The CDR3 is 15 amino acids. CDR3 sequence: CASSSEDRDTGELFF. For the CDR3, the DNA is TGTGCCAGCAGCTCCGAGGACAGGGACACCGGGGAGCTGTTTTTT.

The table lists this clonotype with a few counts. This sequence joins TRBV5-8 and TRBJ1-5; D is unresolved. V gave up 4 bases and J gave up 9 bases, with 20 bases separating them. The CDR3 extends over 15 amino acids. The germline gives CDR1 SGHTS, CDR2 YDEGEE. The CDR3 nucleotides are TGTGCCAGCAGCCCTCGGACGGTCAGCGCGTGGCCCCAGCATTTT. Its protein product is CASSPRTVSAWPQHF.

This clonotype has more than one count but fewer than ten. The chain links TRBV9 to TRBJ1-5, with a possible D match to TRBD1 (5 bases). CDR3 length: 14 amino acids. The germline V gene encodes CDR1 SGDLS and CDR2 YYNGEE. V shed 0 bases and J shed 2 bases, with 6 bases lying between them. This chain's CDR3 is CASSVGGGNQPQHF. Written as DNA, the CDR3 is TGTGCCAGCAGCGTAGGAGGGGGCAATCAGCCCCAGCATTTT. Complete variable domain (other parts from reference TRBV9 and TRBJ1-5): DSGVTQTPKHLITATGQRVTLRCSPRSGDLSVYWYQQSLDQGLQFLIQYYNGEERAKGNILERFSAQQFPDLHSELNLSSLELGDSALYFCASSVGGGNQPQHFGDGTRLSIL.

This clonotype was detected only a few times. The gene calls are TRBV3-1 and TRBJ2-3; 14 bases are shared with TRBD2. The CDR3 is 18 residues long. The germline V gene has CDR1 LGHDT and CDR2 YNNKEL (reference sequence). V lost 2 bases to trimming and J lost 5 bases; unmatched junction nucleotides: 9. The CDR3 here is CASSQQGLAGGGLDTQYF. DNA of the CDR3: TGTGCCAGCAGCCAACAAGGACTAGCGGGAGGAGGCTTAGATACGCAGTATTTT.

This clonotype has at least ten counts. V and J are TRBV24-1 and TRBJ1-5; D not certain. CDR3 length equals 12 residues. Germline V gene data show CDR1 as KGHDR and CDR2 as SFDVKD. The V end was cut by 3 bases, the J end by 7 bases, with 6 bases between. The CDR3 is CATSDERQPQHF. The CDR3 nucleotides are TGTGCCACCAGTGATGAGCGACAGCCCCAGCATTTT.

V is TRBV6-5 and J is TRBJ1-3; D unclear. CDR1 is MNHEY, CDR2 SVGAGI, per germline. CDR3 length: 13 amino acids. Trimming took off 7 bases at V and 0 bases at J, with 7 bases between the two ends. The CDR3 is CASKAVSGNTIYF. The CDR3 DNA reads TGTGCCAGCAAAGCTGTCTCTGGAAACACCATATATTTT.